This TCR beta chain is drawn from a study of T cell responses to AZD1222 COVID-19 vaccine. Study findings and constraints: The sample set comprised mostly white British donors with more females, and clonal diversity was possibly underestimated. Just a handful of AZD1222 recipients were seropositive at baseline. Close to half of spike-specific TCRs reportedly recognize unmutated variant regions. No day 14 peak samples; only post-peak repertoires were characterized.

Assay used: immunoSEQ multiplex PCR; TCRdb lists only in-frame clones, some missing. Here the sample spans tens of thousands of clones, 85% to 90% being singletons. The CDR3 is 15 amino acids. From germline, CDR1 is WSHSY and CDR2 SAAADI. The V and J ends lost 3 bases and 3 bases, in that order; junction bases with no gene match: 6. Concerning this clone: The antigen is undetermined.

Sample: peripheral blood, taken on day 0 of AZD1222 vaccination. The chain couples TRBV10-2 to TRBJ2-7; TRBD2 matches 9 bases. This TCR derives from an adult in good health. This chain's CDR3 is CASSEGGRGYYEQYF. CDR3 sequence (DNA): TGCGCCAGCAGTGAAGGCGGGAGGGGGTACTACGAGCAGTACTTC.